A single T cell receptor beta chain is shown here with its context. Its antigen is not yet known. The input lacks base qualities; no much larger clone sits a single base away. In the same sample, other DNA sequences code for this CDR3. The data originate from a study of shared clonotypes between healthy human individuals (dated by TCRdb to 2020 to 2022). Regarding the research as a whole: The cohort included three men and a couple of women between 18 and 49 years of age. For each donor, CD4 naive and CD4 memory were each given three plates, CD8 naive was given two plates, and CD8 memory was given one plate. Leukapheresis yielded between about 0.85 and 9 billion PBMCs per donor. To estimate repertoire size and how much clonotype sharing occurs between individuals, the study deeply sequenced the blood TCR repertoires of roughly 5 healthy adults. To increase sequencing depth and limit assay-specific biases, different laboratories used diverse techniques to prepare libraries and sequence TCR repertoires. Findings and caveats that apply to the study as a whole: Pairwise subsampling indicated that sequencing depth was expected to affect the degree of clonotype sharing among donors. Sampling was restricted to blood, and TCR repertoires in tissues likely differ from the TCR repertoires found in blood. Even with the large sequencing depth, rarefaction of the sorted-subset datasets indicated that sequencing was incomplete. Larger estimated clonotype richness was generally found for naive subsets than for memory subsets. The genetic and exposure-history diversity represented was limited by the small number of donors. Clonotypes shared by all four sorted-subset donors showed higher generation probabilities than non-shared clonotypes. Across a handful of donors, about 5% of naive CD4, 3.5% of naive CD8, under 2.5% of memory CD4, and under 0.45% of memory CD8 clonotypes were shared.

Using the deep immunoSEQ assay, multiplex PCR amplified TCR CDR3 regions from genomic DNA. Extracted genomic DNA from each cell subset was distributed evenly across all wells of several immunoSEQ 96-well plates, and each plate was treated as a replicate. For sorted subsets, around 200 ng genomic DNA, equal to 30,000 or so T cell genomes, was loaded into each replicate PCR. Purified libraries were quantified with a Qubit 3.0 fluorometer, sized on a Bioanalyzer 2100, and re-quantified with the KAPA Library Quantification kit. Every immunoSEQ 96-well plate was sequenced on a separate single-read 150-cycle Illumina NextSeq 550 flow cell. The paper's data handling went like this. Because only junctional sequences without quality scores were contained in the immunoSEQ output, filtering matching that applied to full-length reads could not be performed. To assign V/J genes and CDR3, sequences were annotated using PyIR, a Python wrapper for IgBLAST v1.9, with IMGT germline references. Reads were removed for weak V/J assignments (E-value above 1e-6), missing CDR3, stop codons, out-of-frame junctions, or ambiguous translated residues. V3J clonotypes were defined by identical inferred V gene, J gene, and CDR3 amino acid sequence. To compute the percentage overlap between repertoires, the number of shared unique clonotypes was divided by the size of the smaller repertoire. Repertoire richness was assessed with RTK rarefaction, the Chao1 estimator, and Recon v2.1 estimates of unobserved clonotypes. Generation probabilities were computed with OLGA for all TCRbeta clonotypes obtained by the gDNA method from several donors. In its TCRdb copy, this immuneACCESS table keeps in-frame sequences only and misses some clones. Where compared with another copy, unresolved V genes explain less than half of these, and the others have no known cause. The V and J calls and clone size were taken over from that table, and D and trimming were inferred from the DNA. Within this sample are around 690,000 clones, with about 90% of them counted one time only. The ten biggest clones cover 30% to 40% of the sample.

Healthy HIV-negative adults with no recently reported acute infections or vaccinations were included as donors. Every donor was a Caucasian adult living in Nashville, Tennessee, USA. CD8 memory samples consisted of magnetically selected CD45RO+ cells combined with CCR7-negative CD45RA+ effector memory (TemRA) cells. Blood was collected by leukapheresis, and PBMCs were isolated by Ficoll-Histopaque density gradient centrifugation and then cryopreserved in liquid nitrogen vapor phase. Analytical flow cytometry was used to check the purity and quantity of each magnetically sorted T cell population. Genomic DNA was isolated from every sorted fraction and measured by UV absorbance on a Nanodrop 2000c. This clonotype originated in a man aged 18 to 29 in good health. Some clones in this sample may be carry-over from other donors' samples. The sequenced sample consisted of memory CD8+ T cells from PBMCs. This specimen's cell subset or site label, interpreted: CD45RO+ cells pooled with CCR7-negative TemRA cells.

The CDR3: CASSFGARYEQYF. The bases are TGTGCCAGCAGCTTTGGCGCCCGCTACGAGCAGTACTTC. The rearranged segments are TRBV7-2 and TRBJ2-7, with the identity of the D gene unclear. From a lookup of the germline V gene, CDR1 and CDR2 are SGHTA and FQGNSA. V loses 3 bases, J loses 3 bases, and the germline ends lie 9 bases apart. Measured from the cysteine to the phenylalanine, the CDR3 is 13 residues long. The read is trimmed to its CDR3 DNA, 39 bases read in frame from base 1.